The rows below give T cell receptor beta chains drawn from one sample of a study of blood T cell repertoires in COVID-19. Repertoires were generated with immunoSEQ multiplex PCR, while TCRdb's copy carries only in-frame clones and drops some. The profile shows approximately 150,000 clones, 81% of them singletons. Sequencing was done on a sample of peripheral blood. These receptors were obtained from a man between 60 and 70 years old with active or convalescent COVID-19. CDR3s include the opening cysteine and the closing phenylalanine or tryptophan. The D gene is left open where the match is weak. Only some rows state a clone size, as once, few, many or a class for expanded clones.

TRBD2,14,TRBJ2-1,.,TRBV2,CASSLTSAYNEQFF,TGCGCCAGCAGTCTTACTAGCGCGTACAATGAGCAGTTCTTC
TRBD1,13,TRBJ2-7,.,TRBV12-3/TRBV12-4,CASSQQGAGEQYF,TGTGCCAGCAGCCAACAGGGGGCCGGAGAGCAGTACTTC
TRBD2,17,TRBJ2-1,once,TRBV7-9,CASSLGTSGEYYNEQFF,TGTGCCAGCAGCCTGGGGACTAGCGGGGAATACTACAATGAGCAGTTCTTC
TRBD1,17,TRBJ2-1,.,TRBV5-1,CASSPTATGFLGGEQFF,TGCGCCAGCAGCCCGACGGCGACAGGGTTTCTTGGCGGTGAGCAGTTCTTC
.,12,TRBJ1-1,few,TRBV28,CASTLGGINAFF,TGTGCCAGCACCCTCGGAGGCATAAATGCTTTCTTT
TRBD1,15,TRBJ1-4,.,TRBV5-5,CASSEGTGRGEKLFF,TGTGCCAGCAGCGAAGGGACAGGGCGCGGCGAAAAACTGTTTTTT
TRBD1,14,TRBJ2-7,.,TRBV7-2,CASSLRQGRSEQYF,TGTGCCAGCAGCCTAAGACAGGGACGGAGCGAGCAGTACTTC
.,15,TRBJ1-4,.,TRBV6-5,CASSPGPATNEKLFF,TGTGCCAGCAGTCCAGGGCCTGCAACTAATGAAAAACTGTTTTTT
.,14,TRBJ1-5,.,TRBV6-6,CASSAHLQRQPQHF,TGTGCCAGCAGTGCACATCTCCAGCGGCAGCCCCAGCATTTT
TRBD1,15,TRBJ2-7,.,TRBV5-1,CASSLARGNSYEQYF,TGCGCCAGCAGCTTGGCCAGGGGGAATTCCTACGAGCAGTACTTC
TRBD2,12,TRBJ2-1,.,TRBV10-3,CAISAAGLIPFF,TGTGCCATCAGCGCGGCGGGACTAATCCCTTTCTTC
TRBD1,14,TRBJ2-7,.,TRBV3-1/TRBV3-2,CASSRQGSSYEQYF,TGTGCCAGCAGCCGACAGGGTAGTTCCTACGAGCAGTACTTC
.,12,TRBJ2-7,.,TRBV12-3/TRBV12-4,CASSGAAYEQYF,TGTGCCAGCAGTGGGGCAGCCTACGAGCAGTACTTC
TRBD2,14,TRBJ2-3,.,TRBV7-9,CASSSRGTRDTQYF,TGTGCCAGCAGCTCGCGGGGGACTCGGGATACGCAGTATTTT
TRBD1,15,TRBJ2-7,.,TRBV3-1/TRBV3-2,CASSPQTGEWYEQYF,TGTGCCAGCAGCCCTCAGACAGGGGAATGGTACGAGCAGTACTTC
TRBD2,17,TRBJ2-7,.,TRBV4-2,CASSHLGTSGSSYEQYF,TGTGCCAGCAGCCATCTCGGGACTAGCGGGAGTTCCTACGAGCAGTACTTC
.,14,TRBJ1-6,.,TRBV11-2,CASSPQTFTSPLHF,TGTGCCAGCAGCCCACAGACGTTCACTTCACCCCTCCACTTT
TRBD2,17,TRBJ2-5,.,TRBV11-2,CASSHWGTSGGGETQYF,TGTGCCAGCAGCCACTGGGGGACTAGCGGTGGTGGGGAGACCCAGTACTTC
TRBD1,14,TRBJ2-1,.,TRBV10-1,CASSVGTAYNEQFF,TGCGCCAGCAGTGTCGGGACAGCCTACAATGAGCAGTTCTTC
.,11,TRBJ2-3,.,TRBV5-6,CASSSAGTQYF,TGTGCCAGCAGCTCTGCCGGTACGCAGTATTTT
TRBD1,14,TRBJ2-7,.,TRBV24-1,CATSDRGTGDEQYF,TGTGCCACCAGTGACCGAGGGACAGGGGACGAGCAGTACTTC
.,15,TRBJ2-2,once,TRBV24-1,CATSDWQGGPGELFF,TGTGCCACCAGTGATTGGCAGGGTGGGCCCGGGGAGCTGTTTTTT
TRBD1,16,TRBJ2-3,.,TRBV10-2,CASRDPGGTSTDTQYF,TGCGCCAGCAGGGATCCAGGGGGCACTAGCACGGATACGCAGTATTTT